What follows are 24 T cell receptor beta chains derived from one specimen sequenced in a study of beta chain features in type 1 diabetes. Study-level results: Moderate yet significant TCRB CDR3 shortening was seen in Type 1 diabetes patients in all four CD4+ subsets.

Expressed TCRB transcripts were sequenced after all isolated RNA was converted to cDNA. Sequenced by immunoSEQ multiplex PCR; TCRdb stores in-frame clones only, minus some. The sample lists about 25,000 clones; roughly half were seen once. The antigens of these receptors remain unknown. The sequenced sample consisted of stem cell memory CD4+ T cells from blood. The receptors shown here come from a man younger than 45 with type 1 diabetes.

The chain carries TRBV7-2 and TRBJ2-7, with D unresolved. CDR1 is SGHTA and CDR2 is FQGNSA in the germline V gene. This CDR3 comprises 13 residues. The V and J ends lost 4 bases and 2 bases respectively, with 9 bases between them. CDR3 in DNA: TGTGCCAGCAGCTCACAAAACCCCTACGAGCAGTACTTC. Translated: CASSSQNPYEQYF.

J is TRBJ2-3 and V is TRBV9, with D possibly TRBD2 on 6 matching bases. The length of the CDR3 is 14 residues. Trimming cost V 4 bases and J 6 bases, with 15 bases left between them. The germline V gene encodes CDR1 SGDLS and CDR2 YYNGEE. The CDR3 region has the DNA TGTGCCAGCAGCACTAGGACTGGGGGGGATACGCAGTATTTT. This codes for CASSTRTGGDTQYF. Variable domain in full (rest from reference TRBV9 and TRBJ2-3): DSGVTQTPKHLITATGQRVTLRCSPRSGDLSVYWYQQSLDQGLQFLIQYYNGEERAKGNILERFSAQQFPDLHSELNLSSLELGDSALYFCASSTRTGGDTQYFGPGTRLTVL.

The chain combines TRBV5-1 with TRBJ2-7, with 10 positions matching TRBD2. In germline, CDR1 is SGHRS, CDR2 YFSETQ. The trim removed 4 bases at V and 3 bases at J, leaving 4 bases unmatched. This CDR3 is 14 amino acids long. DNA of the CDR3: TGCGCCAGCAGCCCGAGGACTAGCGGCTACGAGCAGTACTTC. Protein sequence: CASSPRTSGYEQYF.

This chain uses TRBV30 with TRBJ1-4, with 7 bases identical to TRBD1. The CDR3 length is 15 residues. The V segment lost 3 bases and the J segment 5 bases; nucleotides outside the gene matches: 9. Germline V gene lookup returns CDR1 GTSNPN and CDR2 SVGIG (reference sequence). CDR3 loop: CAWREGALLNEKLFF. CDR3 bases: TGTGCCTGGAGGGAGGGGGCGCTACTCAATGAAAAACTGTTTTTT.

This sequence joins TRBV4-2 and TRBJ2-5, with a possible D match to TRBD1 (6 bases). The CDR3 contains 14 residues. The V gene lost 4 bases and the J gene lost 3 bases, with 12 bases spanning the gap. Germline assignment: CDR1 LGHNA and CDR2 YNFKEQ. DNA for the CDR3: TGTGCCAGCAGCCTTATGGACAGTGAAGAGACCCAGTACTTC. This codes for CASSLMDSEETQYF.

This clone has only a few counts. The chain combines TRBV18 with TRBJ2-7; no clear D. The CDR3 extends over 13 amino acids. Germline CDR1 and CDR2: KGHSH and LQKENI. Trimming left V 6 bases short and J 0 bases short, with 9 bases between. As DNA, the CDR3 is TGTGCCAGCTCCCCCTTTAGCTCCTACGAGCAGTACTTC. This translates into CASSPFSSYEQYF.

This clone turned up a few times. The J gene is TRBJ2-2, the V gene TRBV5-1; D uncertain. V was trimmed by 3 bases and J by 3 bases, leaving 6 bases between them. This CDR3 contains 13 residues. Germline V CDR1 and CDR2: SGHRS, YFSETQ. In nucleotides, the CDR3 is TGCGCCAGCAGCTCTCAGTACACCGGGGAGCTGTTTTTT. This gives the protein CASSSQYTGELFF.

Only one count was recorded for this clone. The V and J genes are TRBV11-2 and TRBJ2-1; D gene unclear. Trimming removed 0 bases from V and 7 bases from J, with 7 bases in between. Germline-derived CDR1 and CDR2 are SGHAT and FQNNGV. The CDR3 sequence is 13 residues long. CDR3: CASSLDRSNEQFF. The CDR3 coding sequence is TGTGCCAGCAGCTTAGATAGAAGTAATGAGCAGTTCTTC.

This clone was recorded a few times. The J gene is TRBJ2-1, the V gene TRBV19; TRBD1 is a possible D gene (6 bases). This CDR3 is 14 amino acids long. Trimming left V 3 bases short and J 9 bases short, with 15 bases between. Per germline, CDR1 LNHDA and CDR2 SQIVND (reference sequence). The CDR3 region has the DNA TGTGCCAGTAGTATCGAGGGGGTTGGTGGTGAGCAGTTCTTC. Translated, it gives CASSIEGVGGEQFF. The full variable domain, with the rest looked up from reference TRBV19 and TRBJ2-1, is DGGITQSPKYLFRKEGQNVTLSCEQNLNHDAMYWYRQDPGQGLRLIYYSQIVNDFQKGDIAEGYSVSREKKESFPLTVTSAQKNPTAFYLCASSIEGVGGEQFFGPGTRLTVL.

J is TRBJ2-3 and V is TRBV23-1, with TRBD1 matching 9 bases. TRBV23-1 is sorted into the ORF group, with uncertain function. The CDR3 runs to 17 residues. J was trimmed by 1 base and V by 4 bases; bases with no gene match: 9. In DNA form, the CDR3 reads TGCGCCAGCAGTCTGCAGGTCCGGGACAGGGGCACAGATACGCAGTATTTT. Residues: CASSLQVRDRGTDTQYF.

The chain carries TRBV7-2 and TRBJ2-2; TRBD2 agrees at 15 bases. The germline V gene encodes CDR1 SGHTA and CDR2 FQGNSA. This CDR3 region has 16 residues. The trim removed 5 bases at V and 7 bases at J, leaving 5 bases unmatched. CDR3 sequence (DNA): TGTGCCAGCAGCCCCGGGACTAGCGGGGGGATCGGGGAGCTGTTTTTT. This gives the protein CASSPGTSGGIGELFF.

The genes are TRBV6-5 and TRBJ2-7; TRBD1 matches at 7 bases. Germline V gene lookup returns CDR1 MNHEY and CDR2 SVGAGI. This CDR3 region has 13 residues. The V segment lost 5 bases and the J segment 5 bases; nucleotides outside the gene matches: 6. CDR3: CASSRTGDHEQYF. DNA of the CDR3: TGTGCCAGCAGTCGCACAGGGGACCACGAGCAGTACTTC.

The chain recombines TRBV5-1 with TRBJ1-2; D may be TRBD1 (5 bases). V was pared by 0 bases and J by 2 bases, with 5 bases between. The CDR3 is 13 residues long. Germline CDR1 SGHRS, CDR2 YFSETQ. The CDR3 reads CASSLGGNYGYTF. In DNA, the CDR3 is TGCGCCAGCAGCTTGGGGGGCAACTATGGCTACACCTTC. Drawing the rest from reference TRBV5-1 and TRBJ1-2, the complete variable domain is KAGVTQTPRYLIKTRGQQVTLSCSPISGHRSVSWYQQTPGQGLQFLFEYFSETQRNKGNFPGRFSGRQFSNSRSEMNVSTLELGDSALYLCASSLGGNYGYTFGSGTRLTVV.

This sequence joins TRBV5-4 and TRBJ2-3; a weak D match, TRBD2 (7 bases). Germline V gives CDR1 SGHNT, CDR2 YYREEE (reference sequence). The CDR3 runs to 16 residues. Trimming pared 3 bases from V and 6 bases from J, leaving 20 bases between. The CDR3 DNA is TGTGCCAGCAGCTGGGGGGGCTATCGGGCGTCGGATACGCAGTATTTT. Protein: CASSWGGYRASDTQYF.

The rearrangement links TRBV19 to TRBJ2-1, with 12 positions matching TRBD2. The CDR3 runs to 17 residues. Per germline, CDR1 LNHDA and CDR2 SQIVND (reference sequence). Losses at the gene ends were 6 bases for V and 0 bases for J; bases not matched to a gene: 6. The CDR3 nucleotides read TGTGCCAGTAGGGGGCTAGCGGGGGGGAGCTCCTACAATGAGCAGTTCTTC. Its protein product is CASRGLAGGSSYNEQFF.

V is TRBV12-5 and J is TRBJ1-5, with TRBD1 identical over 8 bases. Germline V gives CDR1 LGHNT, CDR2 FRNRAP. Unmatched junction bases numbered 0, after V lost 0 bases and J lost 2 bases. The CDR3 is made up of 15 amino acids. The CDR3 here is CASGLVTGGNQPQHF. As DNA, the CDR3 is TGTGCTAGTGGTTTGGTGACAGGGGGCAATCAGCCCCAGCATTTT.

This chain connects TRBV19 to TRBJ2-1; 10 bases map to TRBD1. This CDR3 region has 18 residues. The V segment lost 3 bases and the J segment 5 bases; nucleotides outside the gene matches: 13. Germline lookup yields CDR1 LNHDA and CDR2 SQIVND (reference sequence). This CDR3 is CASSMRRGGQGSNNEQFF. The DNA for the CDR3 is TGTGCCAGTAGTATGAGACGGGGGGGACAGGGGAGTAACAATGAGCAGTTCTTC.

The chain uses TRBV18 and TRBJ1-2; no firm D call. V gave up 2 bases and J gave up 8 bases, with 12 bases separating them. The CDR3 consists of 13 residues. CDR1 is KGHSH, CDR2 LQKENI, per germline. This CDR3 reads CASSPDGKGGYTF. Written as DNA, the CDR3 is TGTGCCAGCTCACCAGACGGGAAAGGAGGCTACACCTTC.

This clone was seen a handful of times. V gene TRBV28 combines with J gene TRBJ1-4, with 9 bases aligning to TRBD1. Germline CDR1 MDHEN, CDR2 SYDVKM. This CDR3 has 14 amino acids. The junction had 8 bases not matched to a gene; V was cut back by 7 bases and J by 8 bases. This chain's CDR3 is CASTPTGGYEKLFF. CDR3 in DNA: TGTGCCAGCACCCCGACAGGGGGTTACGAAAAACTGTTTTTT. Together with reference TRBV28 and TRBJ1-4, the CDR3 gives the full variable domain: DVKVTQSSRYLVKRTGEKVFLECVQDMDHENMFWYRQDPGLGLRLIYFSYDVKMKEKGDIPEGYSVSREKKERFSLILESASTNQTSMYLCASTPTGGYEKLFFGSGTQLSVL.

The chain links TRBV11-3 to TRBJ1-1, with D perhaps matching TRBD1 (5 bases). The germline V and J ends were trimmed by 5 bases and 5 bases, with 15 bases remaining between them. Germline values: CDR1 SGHNT, CDR2 YENEEA. The CDR3 length is 14 residues. The CDR3 reads CASSPGTLWTEAFF. The CDR3 DNA reads as TGTGCCAGCAGCCCGGGGACTCTTTGGACTGAAGCTTTCTTT.

The rearrangement links TRBV11-3 to TRBJ1-1, with no clear D. The CDR3 length is 12 residues. V lost 1 base and J 5 bases, leaving 5 bases between the germline ends. The germline gives CDR1 SGHNT, CDR2 YENEEA. CDR3 nucleotide sequence: TGTGCCAGCAGCTTAGTCGGGACTGAAGCTTTCTTT. Its translation is CASSLVGTEAFF. The full variable domain, completed using reference TRBV11-3 and TRBJ1-1, is EAGVVQSPRYKIIEKKQPVAFWCNPISGHNTLYWYLQNLGQGPELLIRYENEEAVDDSQLPKDRFSAERLKGVDSTLKIQPAELGDSAVYLCASSLVGTEAFFGQGTRLTVV.

The gene calls are TRBV30 and TRBJ1-2, with 10 bases identical to TRBD1. Germline V lookup: CDR1 GTSNPN, CDR2 SVGIG (reference sequence). This CDR3 region has 13 residues. V lost 5 bases to trimming and J lost 2 bases; unmatched junction nucleotides: 2. CDR3 coding DNA: TGTGCCTGGTCGGGACAGGGGAACTATGGCTACACCTTC. Translation: CAWSGQGNYGYTF.

This clone was found a few times. This chain uses TRBV2 with TRBJ2-1, with 7 bases matching TRBD1. The CDR3 is made up of 14 amino acids. With V trimmed by 5 bases and J by 5 bases, 6 bases remained unmatched. Germline V lookup: CDR1 SNHLY, CDR2 FYNNEI. The CDR3 reads CASSPHRGDNEQFF. As DNA, the CDR3 is TGTGCCAGCAGTCCCCACAGGGGCGACAATGAGCAGTTCTTC.

The chain joins TRBV18 to TRBJ1-1; D remains ambiguous. The V and J ends lost 5 bases and 1 base respectively, with 11 bases between them. Germline V gene sequence: CDR1 KGHSH, CDR2 LQKENI. The CDR3 consists of 14 residues. CDR3 coding DNA: TGTGCCAGCTCAACAGACCGGCAGAACACTGAAGCTTTCTTT. It specifies CASSTDRQNTEAFF.